This TCR beta chain was recovered during a study of T-cell reconstitution after alpha-beta-depleted transplantation in children. This clonotype was detected a few times. Trimming shortened V by 6 bases and J by 4 bases, and 18 bases separated the two germline ends. The CDR3 is 15 amino acids. Using unique molecular identifiers, the investigators prepared the TCRbeta library. In TCRdb, the PCR reads were re-called with MiXCR into one record per CDR3 protein. Of about 340,000 distinct CDR3 sequences in the sample, about 14% were seen once. The sequence came from a human donor who donated a stem cell graft to a child with Fanconi anemia. The sample was PBMCs, taken from the stem cell graft. The J gene is TRBJ1-2, the V gene TRBV12-3 or TRBV12-4, with D possibly TRBD1 on 6 matching bases. This chain's CDR3 is CASSPDLQGTYGYTF. The CDR3 coding sequence is TGTGCCAGCAGCCCCGACCTACAGGGTACCTATGGCTACACCTTC.